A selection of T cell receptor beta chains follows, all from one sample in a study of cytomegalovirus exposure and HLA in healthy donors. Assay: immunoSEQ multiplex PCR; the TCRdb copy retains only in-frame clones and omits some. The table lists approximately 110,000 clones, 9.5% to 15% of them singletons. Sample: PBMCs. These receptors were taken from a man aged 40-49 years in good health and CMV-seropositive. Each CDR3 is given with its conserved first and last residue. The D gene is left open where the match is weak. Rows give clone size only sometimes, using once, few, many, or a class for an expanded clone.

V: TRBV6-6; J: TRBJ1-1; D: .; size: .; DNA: TGTGCCAGCAGTTACTCGAGGGCCCAAGCTTTCTTT; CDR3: CASSYSRAQAFF
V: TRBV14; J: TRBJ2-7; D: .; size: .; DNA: TGTGCCAGCAGCCAGGCCCTCTACGAGCAGTACTTC; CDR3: CASSQALYEQYF
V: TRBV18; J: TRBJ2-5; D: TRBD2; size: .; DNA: TGTGCCAGCTCACGCGGACTAGCGGGAGTTGAGACCCAGTACTTC; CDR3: CASSRGLAGVETQYF
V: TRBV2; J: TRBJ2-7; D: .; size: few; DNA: TGTGCCAGCAGTGAATCCACAGGGACCTACGAGCAGTACTTC; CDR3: CASSESTGTYEQYF
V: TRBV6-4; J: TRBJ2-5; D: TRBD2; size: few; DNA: TGTGCCAGCAGTCGGGAGGGGGCGGGAGGGGAGACCCAGTACTTC; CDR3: CASSREGAGGETQYF
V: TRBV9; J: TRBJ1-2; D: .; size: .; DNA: TGTGCCAGCCGTGACGAGGACTATGGCTACACCTTC; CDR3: CASRDEDYGYTF
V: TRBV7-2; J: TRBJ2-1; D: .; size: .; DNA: TGTGCCAGCAGTCGGACTCAAGACAATGAGCAGTTCTTC; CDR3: CASSRTQDNEQFF
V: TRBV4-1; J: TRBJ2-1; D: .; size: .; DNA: TGCGCCAGCAGCCAAGTTACTCGTCTCCTTTACAATGAGCAGTTCTTC; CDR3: CASSQVTRLLYNEQFF
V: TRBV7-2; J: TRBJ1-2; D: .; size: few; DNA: TGTGCCAGCAGCGAGGGGGTGGATGGCTATGGCTACACCTTC; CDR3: CASSEGVDGYGYTF
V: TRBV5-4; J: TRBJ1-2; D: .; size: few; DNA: TGTGCCAGCAGCCCGGACTCATACTATGGCTACACCTTC; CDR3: CASSPDSYYGYTF
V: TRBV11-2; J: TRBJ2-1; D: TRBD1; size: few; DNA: TGTGCCAGCAGCTTCGGACAGGGTTACAATGAGCAGTTCTTC; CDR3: CASSFGQGYNEQFF
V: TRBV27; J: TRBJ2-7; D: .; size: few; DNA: TGTGCCAGCAGTGTTGTAGGAGCTTCCTACGAGCAGTACTTC; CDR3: CASSVVGASYEQYF
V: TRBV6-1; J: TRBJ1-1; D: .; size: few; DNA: TGTGCCAGCAGCGAGGACGGGGAACTTGAAGCTTTCTTT; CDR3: CASSEDGELEAFF
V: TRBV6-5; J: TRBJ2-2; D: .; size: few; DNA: TGTGCCAGCGGGAGACCCGACACCGGGGAGCTGTTTTTT; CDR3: CASGRPDTGELFF
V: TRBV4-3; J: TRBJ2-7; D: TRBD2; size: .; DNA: TGCGCCAGCAGCCGAGAGAGCGGGAGTGGGATGTACGAGCAGTACTTC; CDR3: CASSRESGSGMYEQYF
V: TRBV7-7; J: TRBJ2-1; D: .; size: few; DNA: TGTGCCAGCAGCTTATCGACAGGAACCTACAATGAGCAGTTCTTC; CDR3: CASSLSTGTYNEQFF
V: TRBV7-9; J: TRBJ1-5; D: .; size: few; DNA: TGTGCCAGCAGCTTAGCGTGGGACAACAATCAGCCCCAGCATTTT; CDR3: CASSLAWDNNQPQHF
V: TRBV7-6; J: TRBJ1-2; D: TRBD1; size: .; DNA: TGTGCCAGCAGCTTAGCGGGGACAGGGAATGGCTACACCTTC; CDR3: CASSLAGTGNGYTF
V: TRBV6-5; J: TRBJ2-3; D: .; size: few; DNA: TGTGCCAGCAGCCGCACAGGGTGGGTCACAGATACGCAGTATTTT; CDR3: CASSRTGWVTDTQYF
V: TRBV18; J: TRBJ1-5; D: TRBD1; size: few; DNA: TGTGCCAGCTCACTCTGGACAGGGTCTAATCAGCCCCAGCATTTT; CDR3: CASSLWTGSNQPQHF
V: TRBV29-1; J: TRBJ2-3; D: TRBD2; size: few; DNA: TGCAGCGTTGATGGGACTAGAGGGAGATCAGATACGCAGTATTTT; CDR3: CSVDGTRGRSDTQYF
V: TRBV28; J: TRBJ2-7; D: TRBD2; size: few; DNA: TGTGCCAGCAGTTCTAATATCGGACTAGCGGGAGTCGAGCAGTACTTC; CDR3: CASSSNIGLAGVEQYF
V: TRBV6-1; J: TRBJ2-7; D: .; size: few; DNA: TGTGCCAGCAAAAGGGACTCGGCTAGAGGTTACGAGCAGTACTTC; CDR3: CASKRDSARGYEQYF
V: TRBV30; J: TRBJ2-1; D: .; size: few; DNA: TGTGCCTGGAGTGTCGGCTCCTACAATGAGCAGTTCTTC; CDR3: CAWSVGSYNEQFF
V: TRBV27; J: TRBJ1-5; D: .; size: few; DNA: TGTGCCAGCAGTCTAGAAGGGGGTGGACAGCCCCAGCATTTT; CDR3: CASSLEGGGQPQHF
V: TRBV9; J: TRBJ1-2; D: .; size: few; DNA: TGTGCCAGCAGCGTAGACCAGGTCGACTATGGCTACACCTTC; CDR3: CASSVDQVDYGYTF
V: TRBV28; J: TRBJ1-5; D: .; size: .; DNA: TGTGCCAGCAGTCTCAGCCCAGGGGCCAGCAATCAGCCCCAGCATTTT; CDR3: CASSLSPGASNQPQHF
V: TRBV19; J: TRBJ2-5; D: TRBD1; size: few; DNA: TGTGCCAGTAGGGCGACAGGGGGTGGAGAGACCCAGTACTTC; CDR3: CASRATGGGETQYF
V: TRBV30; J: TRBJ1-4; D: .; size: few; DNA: TGTGCCTGGACTTACAAAGAAAAACTGTTTTTT; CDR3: CAWTYKEKLFF
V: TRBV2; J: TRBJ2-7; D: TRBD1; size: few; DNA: TGTGCCAGCAGTGGCAGGACAGGGGGGAGCTACGAGCAGTACTTC; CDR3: CASSGRTGGSYEQYF
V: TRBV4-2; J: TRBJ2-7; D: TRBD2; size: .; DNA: TGTGCCAGCAGCCAAGAGTCTCGTCGGGAGGGGGTACCCTACGAGCAGTACTTC; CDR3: CASSQESRREGVPYEQYF
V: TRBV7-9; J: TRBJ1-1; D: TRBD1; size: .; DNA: TGTGCCAGCAGCTTAGGGGACAGGGTTGGAACTGAAGCTTTCTTT; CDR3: CASSLGDRVGTEAFF
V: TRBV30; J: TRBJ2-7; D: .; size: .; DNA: TGTGCCTGGGCCGCGAAATTTGGCTCCTACGAGCAGTACTTC; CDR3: CAWAAKFGSYEQYF
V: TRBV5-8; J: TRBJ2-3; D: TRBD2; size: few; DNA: TGTGCCAGCAGCCCCGGGACTAGCGATTACACAGATACGCAGTATTTT; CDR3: CASSPGTSDYTDTQYF
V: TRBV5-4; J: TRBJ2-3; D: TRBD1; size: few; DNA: TGTGCCAGCAGCTGGATGACAGGGTCGGCAGATACGCAGTATTTT; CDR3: CASSWMTGSADTQYF
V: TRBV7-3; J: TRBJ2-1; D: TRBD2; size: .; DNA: TGTGCCAGCAGCTTAGCTAGCGGGAGGGCCAATGAGCAGTTCTTC; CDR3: CASSLASGRANEQFF
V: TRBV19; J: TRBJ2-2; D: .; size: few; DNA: TGTGCCAGTAGTATAATCCGCGCTAGCTATAAACCCGGGGAGCTGTTTTTT; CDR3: CASSIIRASYKPGELFF
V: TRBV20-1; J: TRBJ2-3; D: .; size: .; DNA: TGCAGTGCTAGAGTCGCGGGTACGCAGTATTTT; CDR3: CSARVAGTQYF
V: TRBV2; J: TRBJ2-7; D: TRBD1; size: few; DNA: TGTGCCAACAGGGGGCTGAACGAGCAGTACTTC; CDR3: CANRGLNEQYF
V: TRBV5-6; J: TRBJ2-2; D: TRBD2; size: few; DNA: TGTGCCAGCAGCTCACTAGCGGGAGGCACCGGGGAGCTGTTTTTT; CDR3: CASSSLAGGTGELFF
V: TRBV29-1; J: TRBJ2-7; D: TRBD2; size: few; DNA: TGCAGCGTCCTAGCGGGAGGCTCCTACGAGCAGTACTTC; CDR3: CSVLAGGSYEQYF
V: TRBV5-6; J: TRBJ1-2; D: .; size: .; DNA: TGTGCCAGCAGCTTGAGGCAGGCACTCTATGGCTACACCTTC; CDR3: CASSLRQALYGYTF
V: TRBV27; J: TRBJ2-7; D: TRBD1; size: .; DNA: TGTGCCAGCAGTTCCCGGACAGGGGCGCCCGAGCAGTACTTC; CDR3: CASSSRTGAPEQYF
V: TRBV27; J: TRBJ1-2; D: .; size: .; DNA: TGTGCCAGCAGTCCATTCCCCCGCAGCTATGGCTACACCTTC; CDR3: CASSPFPRSYGYTF
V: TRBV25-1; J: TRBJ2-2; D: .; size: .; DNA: TGTGCCAGCAGTGGGGTGGGCAGGGGAGCCGGGGAGCTGTTTTTT; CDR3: CASSGVGRGAGELFF
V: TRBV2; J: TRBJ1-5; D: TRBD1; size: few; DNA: TGTGCCAGCAGCCCCGACAGGGGCGATCAGCCCCAGCATTTT; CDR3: CASSPDRGDQPQHF
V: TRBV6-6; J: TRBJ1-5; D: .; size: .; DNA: TGTGCCACTGGAGGAGGGCCCCAGCATTTT; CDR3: CATGGGPQHF
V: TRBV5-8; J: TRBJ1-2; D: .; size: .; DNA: TGTGCCAGCAGCTTAGGACAGCCTACGTTGGATGGCTACACCTTC; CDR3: CASSLGQPTLDGYTF
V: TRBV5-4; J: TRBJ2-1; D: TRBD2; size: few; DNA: TGTGCCAGCAGCTCCGCTAGCGGGAGGGTAAACTACAATGAGCAGTTCTTC; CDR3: CASSSASGRVNYNEQFF
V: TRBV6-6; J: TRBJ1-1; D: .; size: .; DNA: TGTGCCAGCAGTTCGGGGGGGAACACTGAAGCTTTCTTT; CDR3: CASSSGGNTEAFF
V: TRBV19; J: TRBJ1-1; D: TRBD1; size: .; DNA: TGTGCCAGTAGTATAGGGGGGACAGAAGCATCTGCTTTCTTT; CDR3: CASSIGGTEASAFF
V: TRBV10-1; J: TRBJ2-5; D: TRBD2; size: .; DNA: TGCGCCAGCAGTGGGACTAGCGGGAGCCAAGAGACCCAGTACTTC; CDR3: CASSGTSGSQETQYF